One sample yielded the 26 T cell receptor beta chains listed below, sequenced in a study of beta chain features in type 1 diabetes. Expressed TCRB transcripts were sequenced after all isolated RNA was converted to cDNA. Clones were sequenced by immunoSEQ multiplex PCR, and TCRdb holds only the in-frame ones, with some missing. The sample carries some 150,000 clones, 11% recorded once. Material for sequencing was central memory CD4+ T cells from blood. The receptors originated from a man younger than 30 in good health.

This clone has just a few counts. At the DNA level, this CDR3 is encoded by other sequences in the same sample as well. This chain uses TRBV7-2 with TRBJ2-3; D is possibly TRBD2 (6 bases). With 5 bases removed from V and 0 bases from J, the gap between germline ends came to 9 bases. Germline CDR1 SGHTA, CDR2 FQGNSA. The CDR3 loop spans 14 amino acids. The CDR3 loop reads CASSRSGSTDTQYF. Here the CDR3 DNA reads TGTGCCAGCAGCCGTAGCGGTAGCACAGATACGCAGTATTTT.

In its sample, this clone was seen a few times. This chain links TRBV18 with TRBJ2-6; no reliable D call. The CDR3 covers 15 residues. Germline V CDR1 and CDR2: KGHSH, LQKENI. V lost 0 bases to trimming and J lost 1 base, with 4 bases between them. CDR3 bases: TGTGCCAGCTCACCACCGGCATCTGGGGCCAACGTCCTGACTTTC. Protein sequence: CASSPPASGANVLTF.

The chain couples TRBV7-2 to TRBJ2-5, with a possible D match to TRBD1 (7 bases). From germline, CDR1 is SGHTA and CDR2 FQGNSA. There are 15 residues in the CDR3. The V end was cut by 2 bases, the J end by 4 bases, with 14 bases between. CDR3 DNA sequence: TGTGCCAGCAGCTTATGGGCAGGGGGGTCAGAGACCCAGTACTTC. Amino acid sequence: CASSLWAGGSETQYF.

As regards this clone: Compared with germline, one end of the junction differs, possibly owing to a read error. The V and J genes are TRBV7-2 and TRBJ1-1; D might be TRBD1 (5 bases). In germline, CDR1 is SGHTA, CDR2 FQGNSA. The CDR3 covers 14 residues. Here the CDR3 reads CASSFAGLKTEAFF. CDR3 DNA sequence: TGTGCCAGCAGCTTTGCAGGGCTGAAGACTGAAGCTTTCTTT. Looking up the rest from reference TRBV7-2 and TRBJ1-1 gives the full variable domain: GAGVSQSPSNKVTEKGKDVELRCDPISGHTALYWYRQSLGQGLEFLIYFQGNSAPDKSGLPSDRFSAERTGGSVSTLTIQRTQQEDSAVYLCASSFAGLKTEAFFGQGTRLTVV.

This clone was seen a handful of times. The rearrangement uses TRBV6-5 and TRBJ2-5, with D uncertain. The germline gives CDR1 MNHEY, CDR2 SVGAGI. V dropped 5 bases and J dropped 5 bases, with 12 bases sitting between them. CDR3 length: 13 residues. CDR3: CASSVGFGETQYF. The DNA for the CDR3 is TGTGCCAGCAGTGTGGGGTTCGGTGAGACCCAGTACTTC.

The chain couples TRBV6-1 to TRBJ2-7; 11 bases fit TRBD2. The CDR3 is 14 residues long. Per germline, CDR1 MNHNS and CDR2 SASEGT. V dropped 5 bases and J dropped 6; count of bases not matched to a gene: 6. As DNA, the CDR3 is TGTGCCAGCAGTCCGCCCGGGACTAGCGGCGAGCAGTACTTC. Its translation is CASSPPGTSGEQYF.

This clone has just a few counts. The chain recombines TRBV7-2 with TRBJ2-3; TRBD1 aligns across 9 bases. The germline gives CDR1 SGHTA, CDR2 FQGNSA. This CDR3 is 16 amino acids long. The V and J ends lost 1 base and 3 bases, in that order; junction bases with no gene match: 5. The CDR3 bases are TGTGCCAGCAGCTTAGTGTTGGGACAGGGTACAGATACGCAGTATTTT. Its protein is CASSLVLGQGTDTQYF.

This clone was observed a few times. V gene TRBV5-1 combines with J gene TRBJ1-1; D is perhaps TRBD1 (5 bases). Per the germline V gene, CDR1 is SGHRS and CDR2 is YFSETQ. V was clipped by 4 bases and J by 5 bases, with 18 bases between them. This CDR3 contains 15 residues. The CDR3 region is CASSPSYSGQTEAFF. The CDR3 DNA reads TGCGCCAGCAGCCCCTCCTACTCAGGGCAAACTGAAGCTTTCTTT.

This clone has a handful of counts. The rearrangement uses TRBV2 and TRBJ2-5; D unclear. The CDR3 consists of 12 residues. Germline values: CDR1 SNHLY, CDR2 FYNNEI. V lost 5 bases, J lost 5 bases, and 9 bases lay in between. The CDR3 protein is CASSQGKETQYF. The CDR3 region has the DNA TGTGCCAGCAGTCAAGGGAAGGAGACCCAGTACTTC.

This clone has a handful of counts. The CDR3 protein is CAIPRGRSTDTQYF. CDR3 in DNA: TGTGCCATCCCACGCGGGAGAAGCACAGATACGCAGTATTTT. The gene calls are TRBV10-3 and TRBJ2-3, with TRBD2 matching over 7 bases. J was trimmed by 0 bases and V by 8 bases; bases with no gene match: 5. The CDR3 extends over 14 amino acids. Germline assignment: CDR1 ENHRY and CDR2 SYGVKD.

V is TRBV7-3 and J is TRBJ2-7; 9 nucleotides line up with TRBD1. The CDR3 spans 13 residues. The trim removed 3 bases at V and 5 bases at J, leaving 2 bases unmatched. Germline CDR1 is SGHTA and CDR2 is FQGTGA. CDR3 protein: CASSLGQGNEQYF. The CDR3, as DNA: TGTGCCAGCAGCTTGGGACAGGGAAACGAGCAGTACTTC. The full variable domain, with the rest looked up from reference TRBV7-3 and TRBJ2-7, is GAGVSQTPSNKVTEKGKYVELRCDPISGHTALYWYRQSLGQGPEFLIYFQGTGAADDSGLPNDRFFAVRPEGSVSTLKIQRTERGDSAVYLCASSLGQGNEQYFGPGTRLTVT.

The genes are TRBV18 and TRBJ1-1; D unresolved. This CDR3 spans 13 amino acids. Germline loops: CDR1 KGHSH, CDR2 LQKENI. Deletions cut 5 bases from V and 0 bases from J, with 7 bases between. The CDR3 sequence is CASSGDLNTEAFF. As DNA, the CDR3 is TGTGCCAGCTCAGGCGATTTGAACACTGAAGCTTTCTTT. The full variable domain, in which reference TRBV18 and TRBJ1-1 provide the parts outside the CDR3, is NAGVMQNPRHLVRRRGQEARLRCSPMKGHSHVYWYRQLPEEGLKFMVYLQKENIIDESGMPKERFSAEFPKEGPSILRIQQVVRGDSAAYFCASSGDLNTEAFFGQGTRLTVV.

This clone was recorded many times. The genes are TRBV4-3 and TRBJ2-5; 11 bases align to TRBD1. V lost 1 base, J lost 5 bases, and 9 bases stayed unmatched. Germline lookup yields CDR1 LGHNA and CDR2 YSLEER. The CDR3 sequence is 17 residues long. The chain's CDR3 is CASSQGPSDRGQETQYF. The DNA for the CDR3 is TGCGCCAGCAGCCAAGGTCCGTCGGACAGGGGGCAGGAGACCCAGTACTTC.

The CDR3 DNA follows: TGTGCCAGCAGTGTCCTAGGCAGGCTCCAGCTACGGCAAGAGACCCAGTACTTC. Translated: CASSVLGRLQLRQETQYF. This sequence joins TRBV2 and TRBJ2-5, with unresolved D. Germline V CDR1 and CDR2: SNHLY, FYNNEI. V lost 4 bases, J lost 2 bases, and 23 bases lay in between. The CDR3 is made up of 18 amino acids.

V gene TRBV7-3 combines with J gene TRBJ2-1, with D maybe TRBD1 (5 bases). This CDR3 is 12 amino acids long. V gave up 2 bases and J gave up 11 bases, with 10 bases separating them. CDR1 is SGHTA and CDR2 is FQGTGA in the germline V gene. CDR3 region: CASSLDKGQQFF. CDR3 nucleotides: TGTGCCAGCAGCTTAGACAAGGGGCAGCAGTTCTTC.

V is TRBV6-5 and J is TRBJ1-1; D is perhaps TRBD1 (6 bases). The length of the CDR3 is 14 residues. Trimming pared 2 bases from V and 5 bases from J, leaving 12 bases between. CDR1 and CDR2 (germline): MNHEY, SVGAGI. CDR3 sequence: CASSYVDRRTEAFF. As DNA, the CDR3 is TGTGCCAGCAGTTACGTCGACAGGCGGACTGAAGCTTTCTTT.

This clone has a handful of counts. The gene calls are TRBV5-1 and TRBJ1-4, with D possibly TRBD1 on 6 matching bases. V was clipped by 2 bases and J by 5 bases, with 10 bases between them. The CDR3 sequence is 14 residues long. The germline CDR1 and CDR2 sequences are SGHRS and YFSETQ. The CDR3 is CASSLQGTNEKLFF. The CDR3 DNA follows: TGCGCCAGCAGCTTACAGGGCACCAATGAAAAACTGTTTTTT.

In its sample, this clone was seen many times. This chain uses TRBV11-1 with TRBJ2-4; 7 bases are shared with TRBD1. CDR3 length equals 13 residues. With V trimmed by 5 bases and J by 4 bases, 2 bases remained unmatched. CDR1 SGHAT and CDR2 FQDESV come from the germline V gene (reference sequence). The DNA of the CDR3 is TGTGCCAGCAGCAGGGGACAGAAAAACATTCAGTACTTC. Its translation: CASSRGQKNIQYF.

The chain joins TRBV10-3 to TRBJ1-1; possible D gene TRBD1, 6 bases. Deletions cut 7 bases from V and 0 bases from J, with 9 bases between. CDR3 size: 13 residues. The germline V gene has CDR1 ENHRY and CDR2 SYGVKD. CDR3: CAITGQLNTEAFF. In nucleotides, the CDR3 is TGTGCCATCACCGGACAGTTGAACACTGAAGCTTTCTTT.

CDR3 residues: CASSLDRGGASDTQYF. Here the CDR3 DNA reads TGTGCCAGCAGCTTAGACCGCGGGGGGGCCTCGGATACGCAGTATTTT. This chain uses TRBV7-2 with TRBJ2-3, with 9 bases aligning to TRBD2. The CDR3 loop spans 16 amino acids. J was trimmed by 6 bases and V by 1 base; bases with no gene match: 8. Per germline, CDR1 SGHTA and CDR2 FQGNSA.

The rearrangement links TRBV29-1 to TRBJ2-2; TRBD2 agrees at 10 bases. The ends lost 4 bases at V and 3 bases at J; junction bases unmatched: 8. The CDR3 length is 16 residues. Germline loops: CDR1 SQVTM, CDR2 ANQGSEA. The chain's CDR3 is CSVGGAGGRYTGELFF. As DNA, the CDR3 is TGCAGCGTTGGGGGAGCGGGAGGGCGGTACACCGGGGAGCTGTTTTTT.

There are a few counts of this clone. V gene TRBV10-3 combines with J gene TRBJ2-3, with D maybe TRBD2 (6 bases). V gave up 7 bases and J gave up 3 bases, with 14 bases separating them. Per the germline V gene, CDR1 is ENHRY and CDR2 is SYGVKD. The CDR3 spans 14 residues. CDR3 sequence (DNA): TGTGCCATCACCTTGACTGGAGGGACAGATACGCAGTATTTT. Encoded protein: CAITLTGGTDTQYF.

A note on this clone: A read error may account for a junction end that differs from germline. The V gene is TRBV4-2, the J gene TRBJ2-1; no reliable D call. CDR3 length: 14 amino acids. Germline CDR1 LGHNA, CDR2 YNFKEQ. DNA of the CDR3: TGTGCCAGCAGCCCAGGCAGCTCCGACAATGAGCAGTTCTTC. Encoded protein: CASSPGSSDNEQFF.

The chain links TRBV30 to TRBJ1-1; D might be TRBD1 (6 bases). CDR1 is GTSNPN, CDR2 SVGIG, per germline (reference sequence). The CDR3 runs to 12 residues. The germline V and J ends were trimmed by 2 bases and 12 bases, with 16 bases remaining between them. CDR3 nucleotide sequence: TGTGCCTGGAGTCCCCGGGGGCCTGTCTCTTTCTTT. Amino acids: CAWSPRGPVSFF.

The DNA of the CDR3 is TGTGCCATCAGCGGGGACAGGGGCAATCAGCCCCAGCATTTT. Encoded protein: CAISGDRGNQPQHF. The chain recombines TRBV6-5 with TRBJ1-5; 9 bases fit TRBD1. The J segment lost 2 bases and the V segment lost 10 bases, leaving 6 bases of the junction unmatched. The CDR3 spans 14 residues. Germline assignment: CDR1 MNHEY and CDR2 SVGAGI.

The genes are TRBV5-4 and TRBJ2-7, with a weak D call TRBD2 (5 bases). There are 15 residues in the CDR3. V dropped 4 bases and J dropped 0 bases, with 14 bases sitting between them. Germline CDR1 SGHNT, CDR2 YYREEE (reference sequence). The CDR3 DNA reads as TGTGCCAGCAGCGACTACCCGAGAGGCTCCTACGAGCAGTACTTC. Amino acid sequence: CASSDYPRGSYEQYF.